This T cell receptor beta chain was sequenced in a study of blood T cell repertoires in COVID-19. The V and J ends lost 6 bases and 6 bases respectively, with 9 bases between them. Germline loops: CDR1 LNHNV, CDR2 YYDKDF (reference sequence). This CDR3 has 12 residues. The method was immunoSEQ multiplex PCR; TCRdb's version includes in-frame clones alone and lacks a portion of them. The sample shows a few hundred thousand clones, roughly 90% of them seen only once. The J gene is TRBJ1-5, the V gene TRBV15; D is uncertain. This clonotype was obtained from a woman aged 40-49 years who had recovered from COVID-19. The sequenced sample consisted of PBMCs or T cells enriched from blood (not recorded which). The chain's CDR3 is CATRIRSQPQHF. CDR3 in DNA: TGTGCCACCAGGATCCGGAGTCAGCCCCAGCATTTT. The whole variable domain, filled in from reference TRBV15 and TRBJ1-5, reads DAMVIQNPRYQVTQFGKPVTLSCSQTLNHNVMYWYQQKSSQAPKLLFHYYDKDFNNEADTPDNFQSRRPNTSFCFLDIRSPGLGDTAMYLCATRIRSQPQHFGDGTRLSIL.